Presented here are 6 T cell receptor beta chains from one specimen sequenced in a study of vaccination and CD4 T cells after COVID-19. No antigen has been assigned to these receptors. An Oncomine TCR Beta short-read assay was used to sequence the DNA from cultured CD4+ T cells. Using its own MiXCR run on the PCR reads, TCRdb lists one record per CDR3 protein. The sample contains about 7,000 distinct CDR3 sequences, about 25% of which appear only once. Documented treatment: roughly 10-day PBMC culture with coronavirus spike peptide pools or control peptides (ViraFEST assay). Sequenced material: CD4+ T cells from blood, cultured in vitro, taken after SARS-CoV-2 vaccination. These receptors were obtained from a human donor who had recovered from COVID-19.

The CDR3: CASSPGQGSFGYTF. The CDR3 coding sequence is TGTGCCAGCAGCCCGGGACAGGGGTCTTTTGGCTACACCTTC. This sequence joins TRBV14 and TRBJ1-2; 10 bases are shared with TRBD1. CDR3 length equals 14 residues. Germline CDR1 and CDR2: SGHDN and FVKESK. Trimming cost V 4 bases and J 7 bases; bases outside gene matches: 6.

This clonotype is medium-sized by share. V and J are TRBV20-1 and TRBJ1-2; D gene uncertain. The germline CDR1 and CDR2 sequences are DFQATT and SNEGSKA (reference sequence). V was clipped by 3 bases and J by 9 bases, with 20 bases between them. This CDR3 is built from 14 residues. CDR3 coding DNA: TGCAGTGCTAGGTGGGGAGGCAGATCGGGAAGCTACACCTTC. Its protein is CSARWGGRSGSYTF.

Remarks on this clonotype: A much bigger clone sits one base away, suggesting this may be a read error. The genes are TRBV20-1 and TRBJ2-5, with 8 bases fitting TRBD2. Germline V gene lookup returns CDR1 DFQATT and CDR2 SNEGSKA (reference sequence). CDR3 size: 16 residues. With V trimmed by 0 bases and J by 4 bases, 10 bases remained unmatched. The CDR3 protein is CSARDPSSGWIETQYF. CDR3 bases: TGCAGTGCTAGAGATCCCTCTAGCGGGTGGATAGAGACCCAGTACTTC.

The rearrangement uses TRBV27 and TRBJ2-7; D uncertain. Trimming took off 3 bases at V and 3 bases at J, with 9 bases between the two ends. Germline V gene data show CDR1 as MNHEY and CDR2 as SMNVEV (reference sequence). This CDR3 spans 13 amino acids. CDR3 sequence: CASSFFPGYEQYF. The DNA for the CDR3 is TGTGCCAGCAGTTTTTTTCCCGGCTACGAGCAGTACTTC.

The chain carries TRBV20-1 and TRBJ2-1, with TRBD2 identical over 11 bases. V lost 6 bases to trimming and J lost 0 bases; unmatched junction nucleotides: 4. Per germline, CDR1 DFQATT and CDR2 SNEGSKA (reference sequence). This CDR3 contains 15 residues. CDR3 sequence: CSAFTSGSSYNEQFF. In nucleotides, the CDR3 is TGCAGTGCCTTTACTAGCGGGAGCTCCTACAATGAGCAGTTCTTC.

This clonotype was seen only a few times. The chain employs TRBV7-2 and TRBJ2-1; 9 bases agree with TRBD2. CDR1 is SGHTA and CDR2 is FQGNSA in the germline V gene. This CDR3 comprises 16 residues. V lost 4 bases to trimming and J lost 9 bases; unmatched junction nucleotides: 13. For the CDR3, the DNA is TGTGCCAGCAGCTCATTCGTTCGAGCGGGAGGATCTGAGCAGTTCTTC. Protein product: CASSSFVRAGGSEQFF.